This TCR beta chain is from a study of T-cell reconstitution after alpha-beta-depleted transplantation in children (dated by TCRdb to between 2015 and 2016). For context, the study as a whole: Using TCR repertoire profiling, the study followed T-cell immune reconstitution in a quantitative way in children after TCRalphabeta/CD19-depleted allogeneic hematopoietic cell transplantation.

Interpreted using the paper, the treatment or condition label stands for: allogeneic hematopoietic cell transplantation with graft depleted of TCRalphabeta T cells and CD19 B cells. Transplant recipients were children who received TCRalphabeta/CD19-depleted allogeneic hematopoietic cell grafts. The CDR1 and CDR2 encoded by the germline V gene are KGHSH and LQKENI. V sheds 5 bases and J sheds 1 base, leaving 10 bases between their ends. The CDR3 measures 14 amino acids from cysteine to phenylalanine. Left in the record is the CDR3 DNA by itself, 42 bases read in frame from the first base. What the work shows at the level of the full study, not this receptor alone: Over subsequent months, a decline in hyperexpanded clone frequencies was noted, and after one year, T-cell counts and TCRbeta diversity were mostly ascribed to newly produced T cells. The apparently early alphabetaT-cell count recovery about two months after transplant was reportedly dependent on only several hundred rapidly expanded clones derived from non-depleted graft cells. The high TCRbeta diversity at day 60 in some patients was ascribed to recipient T cells and intrathymic progenitors that had survived conditioning.

The receptor library was made with PCR. For sequencing, an Illumina HiSeq 2500 was employed. To normalize quantification of the TCRbeta repertoire, the TCR libraries were built with molecular barcoding that relied on unique molecular identifiers. TCRdb applied fastp at Q25 and MiXCR to the public reads, then kept only in-frame beta chains. Here each entry gathers all rows of one CDR3 protein and keeps the most common genes and DNA. The table for this sample lists under 300,000 distinct CDR3 sequences; roughly 12% of them were counted only once. The ten largest make up 20% to 30% of the sample. This clonotype was seen repeatedly, ten times or more. The antigen it recognizes is unknown. Per-nucleotide qualities are absent, and no much larger clonotype sits a single base away.

The clonotype was recovered from a male patient between 2 and 10 years old who had a stem cell transplant for chronic granulomatous disease, so the T cells may come from the graft donor. Sequenced here: peripheral blood, sampled 180 days after TCRalphabeta/CD19-depleted stem cell transplant. The chain joins TRBV18 to TRBJ2-3; no confident D gene assignment can be made. This receptor has the CDR3 CASSTGLGTDTQYF. DNA sequence: TGTGCCAGCTCAACCGGGCTTGGCACAGATACGCAGTATTTT.